This entry features one T cell receptor beta chain sequence. Its antigen is as yet unknown. The data belong to a study of Ad26.COV2.S vaccination and SARS-CoV-2 variants. Study-level background: Vaccine-arm donor from the placebo-controlled COV1001 Ad26.COV2.S trial.

Broader study findings: It was reported that spike-specific CD8+ and CD4+ T cell responses were substantially broad after vaccination. Estimates derived from TCR breadth and depth analyses may have underestimated total T cell responses.

Here immunoSEQ multiplex PCR was the method, and the copy in TCRdb shows in-frame clones only, minus some. The sample records more than 400,000 clones, around 92% being singletons. Treatment meaning: around 19 received Ad26.COV2.S at low or high dose, single or two shots; about 5 received placebo; per-sample allocation not given. The investigators took samples on day 63 after the first vaccine or placebo injection. Germline-derived CDR1 and CDR2 are LNHDA and SQIVND (reference sequence). This CDR3 spans 17 amino acids. V lost 10 bases to trimming and J lost 2 bases, with 26 bases between them. The sequenced sample was peripheral blood, obtained in a trial of Ad26.COV2.S vaccine versus placebo. The receptor comes from a person aged 18-65 years who received the Ad26.COV2.S COVID-19 vaccine or a placebo. The V and J genes are TRBV19 and TRBJ2-5; D might be TRBD2 (7 bases). The CDR3 nucleotides are TGTGCCAACAGGTCACCAGGGGAGGGAAAGGTGCAAGAGACCCAGTACTTC. Translation: CANRSPGEGKVQETQYF.